One sample yielded the 32 T cell receptor beta chains listed below, sequenced in a study of blood T cell repertoires in COVID-19. The table came from immunoSEQ multiplex PCR; TCRdb's copy has only in-frame clones and leaves some out. The sample records 130,000 to 150,000 clones, 80% to 90% being singletons. Sequenced: peripheral blood. The origin of the receptors is a woman aged 55-75 years with COVID-19, enrolled during active disease.

V and J are TRBV28 and TRBJ1-2, with 9 positions matching TRBD1. The CDR3 totals 17 residues. The germline V gene encodes CDR1 MDHEN and CDR2 SYDVKM. V was pared by 4 bases and J by 8 bases, with 17 bases of the junction left unmatched. The CDR3: CASSSLGGQGPPGGYTF. Written as DNA, the CDR3 is TGTGCCAGCAGTTCCCTAGGAGGACAGGGGCCCCCGGGGGGCTACACCTTC.

The chain employs TRBV7-8 and TRBJ1-2; D is ambiguous. Germline V lookup: CDR1 SGHVS, CDR2 FQNEAQ. This CDR3 is built from 13 residues. Trimming shortened V by 1 base and J by 7 bases, and 10 bases separated the two germline ends. CDR3 bases: TGTGCCAGCAGCTTAGAGCCCGGCGGTGGCTACACCTTC. Amino acid sequence: CASSLEPGGGYTF.

V usage is TRBV10-2 and J usage is TRBJ2-1; 12 bases are a match to TRBD2. Germline values: CDR1 WSHSY, CDR2 SAAADI. CDR3 length equals 14 residues. The ends lost 4 bases at V and 9 bases at J; junction bases unmatched: 4. CDR3 nucleotides: TGCGCCAGCAGTGGGACTAGCGGGGTAGGTGAGCAGTTCTTC. This translates into CASSGTSGVGEQFF.

The rearrangement uses TRBV13 and TRBJ1-2, with TRBD1 matching over 8 bases. The CDR3 contains 14 residues. Germline CDR1 is PRHDT and CDR2 is FYEKMQ (reference sequence). The trim removed 5 bases at V and 1 base at J, leaving 3 bases unmatched. The CDR3 protein is CASSGQGGNYGYTF. The CDR3 bases are TGTGCCAGCAGCGGACAGGGAGGTAACTATGGCTACACCTTC.

Only a few counts were recorded for this clone. The J gene is TRBJ2-2, the V gene TRBV5-1; TRBD2 matches 10 bases. The CDR3 loop spans 15 amino acids. Germline assignment: CDR1 SGHRS and CDR2 YFSETQ. V shed 4 bases, J shed 3 bases, and the junction held 3 bases outside the gene matches. The CDR3 nucleotides read TGCGCCAGCAGCCCCGGGACTAGCGACACCGGGGAGCTGTTTTTT. It translates to CASSPGTSDTGELFF.

This rearrangement joins TRBV6-5 to TRBJ1-1, with D unclear. Germline V gene lookup returns CDR1 MNHEY and CDR2 SVGAGI. This CDR3 region has 12 residues. V lost 8 bases to trimming and J lost 0 bases, with 7 bases between them. In DNA, the CDR3 is TGTGCCAGCTTAGATGTGAACACTGAAGCTTTCTTT. Translating gives CASLDVNTEAFF.

The gene calls are TRBV18 and TRBJ2-7; D is uncertain. V was clipped by 0 bases and J by 1 base, with 7 bases between them. There are 14 residues in the CDR3. Germline V gene sequence: CDR1 KGHSH, CDR2 LQKENI. Here the CDR3 DNA reads TGTGCCAGCTCACCACCGCACAAATCCTACGAGCAGTACTTC. It encodes CASSPPHKSYEQYF.

The CDR3 reads CASSELLPTGSGEKLFF. CDR3 nucleotides: TGTGCCAGCAGTGAACTTTTACCGACCGGGTCTGGAGAAAAACTGTTTTTT. V is TRBV6-1 and J is TRBJ1-4; no clear D gene. The germline gives CDR1 MNHNS, CDR2 SASEGT. Trimming left V 2 bases short and J 8 bases short, with 21 bases between. CDR3 length: 17 amino acids.

J is TRBJ2-3 and V is TRBV6-5, with D tentatively TRBD1 (6 bases). Trimming took off 7 bases at V and 6 bases at J, with 17 bases between the two ends. CDR1 MNHEY and CDR2 SVGAGI come from the germline V gene. The CDR3 extends over 14 amino acids. CDR3 residues: CASTESYRVDTQYF. The CDR3 DNA sequence: TGTGCCAGCACAGAGTCCTACAGGGTCGATACGCAGTATTTT.

In this sample, this clone turned up once. The chain links TRBV2 to TRBJ2-2, with 8 bases that match TRBD2. V shed 10 bases, J shed 4 bases, and the junction held 8 bases outside the gene matches. The CDR3 sequence is 14 residues long. In germline, CDR1 is SNHLY, CDR2 FYNNEI. CDR3 nucleotides: TGTGCCAACGGAAAGCGGGGGACCACCGGGGAGCTGTTTTTT. Its protein product is CANGKRGTTGELFF.

This clone was seen just once. The chain joins TRBV6-9 to TRBJ1-1, with D possibly matching TRBD1 (5 bases). The germline CDR1 and CDR2 sequences are MNHGY and SVAAGI. The CDR3 is 15 residues long. V was cut by 2 bases and J by 5 bases, with 15 bases left in between. The CDR3, as DNA: TGTGCCAGCAGTTATGAGGCCGGAGGGGAGACTGAAGCTTTCTTT. Translation gives CASSYEAGGETEAFF.

Written as DNA, the CDR3 is TGTGCCAGCAGCGTAGAAAGGGGTTGGTCCACTGAAGCTTTCTTT. Protein sequence: CASSVERGWSTEAFF. V is TRBV9 and J is TRBJ1-1; D perhaps matches TRBD1 (5 bases). Trimming shortened V by 0 bases and J by 4 bases, and 13 bases separated the two germline ends. The CDR3 totals 15 residues. Germline V lookup: CDR1 SGDLS, CDR2 YYNGEE.

This chain connects TRBV3-1 (or the pseudogene TRBV3-2) to TRBJ1-2; D not resolved. The germline V and J ends were trimmed by 0 bases and 4 bases, with 6 bases remaining between them. CDR3 size: 13 residues. Germline V gene lookup returns CDR1 LGHDT and CDR2 YNNKEL (reference sequence). The CDR3 nucleotides read TGTGCCAGCAGCCAAGATACAGCCTATGGCTACACCTTC. Its translation is CASSQDTAYGYTF.

The J gene is TRBJ1-2, the V gene TRBV7-8, with 7 bases lining up with TRBD1. Germline CDR1 and CDR2: SGHVS and FQNEAQ. This CDR3 has 21 residues. Trimming at V came to 0 bases and at J to 0 bases, leaving 19 bases not matched to a gene. DNA of the CDR3: TGTGCCAGCAGCTTAGCCTTATCCTTATCGGGACAGCATTTCCCTAACTATGGCTACACCTTC. The encoded protein is CASSLALSLSGQHFPNYGYTF. The whole variable domain, remainder taken from reference TRBV7-8 and TRBJ1-2, is GAGVSQSPRYKVAKRGQDVALRCDPISGHVSLFWYQQALGQGPEFLTYFQNEAQLDKSGLPSDRFFAERPEGSVSTLKIQRTQQEDSAVYLCASSLALSLSGQHFPNYGYTFGSGTRLTVV.

The rearrangement joins TRBV13 to TRBJ2-2, with a possible D match to TRBD2 (7 bases). V lost 4 bases and J 5 bases, leaving 11 bases between the germline ends. The CDR3 has 14 amino acids. Germline CDR1 reads PRHDT; CDR2 reads FYEKMQ (reference sequence). The CDR3 DNA follows: TGTGCCAGCAGCTCGGGGGGCGGAACCGGGGAGCTGTTTTTT. It codes for CASSSGGGTGELFF.

This clone was picked up one time. The chain combines TRBV11-2 with TRBJ1-1, with 7 bases lining up with TRBD1. The CDR3 spans 13 residues. J gave up 3 bases and V 3 bases, and 1 base lay outside the gene matches. CDR1 and CDR2 from the germline V gene are SGHAT and FQNNGV. The DNA of the CDR3 is TGTGCCAGCAGCTTCGACAGGGACACTGAAGCTTTCTTT. This sequence encodes CASSFDRDTEAFF.

V is TRBV27 and J is TRBJ2-4; no clear D gene. The V gene's germline CDR1 is MNHEY and CDR2 SMNVEV (reference sequence). The CDR3 runs 15 residues. V was trimmed by 4 bases and J by 0 bases, leaving 10 bases between them. For the CDR3, the DNA is TGTGCCAGCAGTTCTGCGCTACTAGCCAAAAACATTCAGTACTTC. Translation: CASSSALLAKNIQYF.

The rearrangement joins TRBV29-1 to TRBJ2-1; 11 bases line up with TRBD1. Germline V gene sequence: CDR1 SQVTM, CDR2 ANQGSEA. The CDR3 consists of 13 residues. V gave up 7 bases and J gave up 7 bases; unmatched junction bases: 6. The CDR3 loop is CSGWTGGRNEQFF. In DNA form, the CDR3 reads TGCAGCGGCTGGACAGGGGGCCGGAATGAGCAGTTCTTC.

The J gene is TRBJ1-1, the V gene TRBV3-1 (or the pseudogene TRBV3-2); D may be TRBD1 (5 bases). Germline CDR1 and CDR2: LGHDT and YNNKEL (reference sequence). V lost 3 bases and J lost 5, with 7 bases in between. The CDR3 extends over 12 amino acids. DNA of the CDR3: TGTGCCAGCAGCCACGGGGGTACTGAAGCTTTCTTT. Translating it yields CASSHGGTEAFF.

The chain recombines TRBV20-1 with TRBJ1-2; a weak D match, TRBD1 (5 bases). Germline loops: CDR1 DFQATT, CDR2 SNEGSKA (reference sequence). Trimming removed 3 bases at V and 2 bases at J, with 10 bases between. The CDR3 is 13 residues long. CDR3 in amino acids: CSASPGNNYGYTF. CDR3 bases: TGCAGTGCTAGTCCAGGGAACAACTATGGCTACACCTTC.

The sample holds one count of this clone. The V gene is TRBV18, the J gene TRBJ1-5; 7 bases are shared with TRBD1. The V gene end was trimmed by 5 bases and the J gene end by 5 bases; junction bases not matched to a gene: 12. Germline lookup yields CDR1 KGHSH and CDR2 LQKENI. This CDR3 spans 16 amino acids. The CDR3: CASSSDVGTEYQPQHF. CDR3 DNA: TGTGCCAGCTCATCAGACGTAGGGACAGAGTATCAGCCCCAGCATTTT. The full variable domain, completed using reference TRBV18 and TRBJ1-5, is NAGVMQNPRHLVRRRGQEARLRCSPMKGHSHVYWYRQLPEEGLKFMVYLQKENIIDESGMPKERFSAEFPKEGPSILRIQQVVRGDSAAYFCASSSDVGTEYQPQHFGDGTRLSIL.

This chain links TRBV4-2 with TRBJ1-4; 11 nucleotides agree with TRBD1. There are 17 residues in the CDR3. After removal of 1 base from V and 7 bases from J, the junction contained 8 bases not matched to a gene. Germline-derived CDR1 and CDR2 are LGHNA and YNFKEQ. This CDR3 reads CASSQAGGGQGAEKLFF. The DNA for the CDR3 is TGTGCCAGCAGCCAAGCTGGCGGCGGACAGGGGGCTGAAAAACTGTTTTTT.

J is TRBJ1-6 and V is TRBV10-3; D is perhaps TRBD1 (6 bases). With 0 bases removed from V and 4 bases from J, the gap between germline ends came to 13 bases. The CDR3 has 17 residues. Germline values: CDR1 ENHRY, CDR2 SYGVKD. The CDR3 DNA is TGTGCCATCAGTGAGTCGGGGGGGGGCATTTATAATTCACCCCTCCACTTT. Translating gives CAISESGGGIYNSPLHF.

J is TRBJ1-2 and V is TRBV13, with D tentatively TRBD1 (5 bases). This CDR3 has 14 residues. The ends were cut back, 1 base at V and 8 bases at J, with 14 bases in the middle. CDR1 PRHDT and CDR2 FYEKMQ come from the germline V gene (reference sequence). CDR3 loop: CASSLDGRVGGYTF. CDR3 sequence (DNA): TGTGCCAGCAGCTTAGATGGCAGGGTAGGCGGCTACACCTTC.

The chain has TRBV9 and TRBJ2-1; the D gene is possibly TRBD1 (5 bases). V was shortened by 5 bases and J by 8 bases, with 17 bases between the two germline ends. This CDR3 spans 14 amino acids. CDR1 is SGDLS, CDR2 YYNGEE, per germline. CDR3 sequence (DNA): TGTGCCAGCAGTGTACTCCCAGGGATGGATGAGCAGTTCTTC. Its translation is CASSVLPGMDEQFF.

V and J are TRBV3-1 (or the pseudogene TRBV3-2) and TRBJ1-1; TRBD1 matches 7 bases. Germline values: CDR1 LGHDT, CDR2 YNNKEL (reference sequence). CDR3 length equals 13 residues. After removal of 5 bases from V and 6 bases from J, the junction contained 6 bases not matched to a gene. In DNA form, the CDR3 reads TGTGCCAGCAGCAAAAACAGGGGTGCTGAAGCTTTCTTT. It specifies CASSKNRGAEAFF.

This chain links TRBV11-3 with TRBJ1-6; D ambiguous. Trimming removed 1 base from V and 0 bases from J, with 7 bases in between. Germline V gives CDR1 SGHNT, CDR2 YENEEA. This CDR3 contains 16 residues. The CDR3 nucleotides are TGTGCCAGCAGCTTAGTTGGAGGCTCCTATAATTCACCCCTCCACTTT. Its translation is CASSLVGGSYNSPLHF.

The chain links TRBV5-1 to TRBJ2-7, with 7 bases aligning to TRBD1. CDR1 and CDR2 (germline): SGHRS, YFSETQ. Trimming removed 0 bases from V and 0 bases from J; junction bases left unmatched: 3. The CDR3 covers 15 residues. CDR3 residues: CASSLAGDSSYEQYF. CDR3 coding DNA: TGCGCCAGCAGCTTGGCAGGGGACAGCTCCTACGAGCAGTACTTC.

This chain uses TRBV29-1 with TRBJ1-1, with 9 bases identical to TRBD1. Per the germline V gene, CDR1 is SQVTM and CDR2 is ANQGSEA. Trimming took 1 base from V and 4 from J; bases not matched to a gene: 4. The CDR3 contains 14 residues. CDR3 sequence (DNA): TGCAGCGTTGAAGTCGGACAGGGGATCACTGAAGCTTTCTTT. It specifies CSVEVGQGITEAFF.

This clone was seen a handful of times. This sequence joins TRBV2 and TRBJ1-1; a weak D match, TRBD1 (6 bases). The ends were cut back, 6 bases at V and 7 bases at J, with 9 bases in the middle. CDR3 length equals 11 residues. CDR1 is SNHLY and CDR2 is FYNNEI in the germline V gene. The CDR3 protein is CASRRTVEAFF. The DNA of the CDR3 is TGTGCCAGCAGAAGGACAGTTGAAGCTTTCTTT. Looking up the rest from reference TRBV2 and TRBJ1-1 gives the full variable domain: EPEVTQTPSHQVTQMGQEVILRCVPISNHLYFYWYRQILGQKVEFLVSFYNNEISEKSEIFDDQFSVERPDGSNFTLKIRSTKLEDSAMYFCASRRTVEAFFGQGTRLTVV.

The CDR3 region is CAWSVLGGSNEKLFF. Here the CDR3 DNA reads TGTGCCTGGAGTGTACTGGGGGGGTCTAATGAAAAACTGTTTTTT. V is TRBV30 and J is TRBJ1-4; perhaps TRBD1 as D (5 bases). The CDR3 runs 15 residues. The germline V gene encodes CDR1 GTSNPN and CDR2 SVGIG (reference sequence). Trimming took 0 bases from V and 3 from J, leaving 11 bases between them.

V gene TRBV3-1 (or the pseudogene TRBV3-2) combines with J gene TRBJ2-7; no reliable D call. Germline values: CDR1 LGHDT, CDR2 YNNKEL (reference sequence). The CDR3 covers 15 residues. Trimming shortened V by 0 bases and J by 0 bases, and 9 bases separated the two germline ends. In nucleotides, the CDR3 is TGTGCCAGCAGCCAAGATTACGGGTACTCCTACGAGCAGTACTTC. It translates to CASSQDYGYSYEQYF.